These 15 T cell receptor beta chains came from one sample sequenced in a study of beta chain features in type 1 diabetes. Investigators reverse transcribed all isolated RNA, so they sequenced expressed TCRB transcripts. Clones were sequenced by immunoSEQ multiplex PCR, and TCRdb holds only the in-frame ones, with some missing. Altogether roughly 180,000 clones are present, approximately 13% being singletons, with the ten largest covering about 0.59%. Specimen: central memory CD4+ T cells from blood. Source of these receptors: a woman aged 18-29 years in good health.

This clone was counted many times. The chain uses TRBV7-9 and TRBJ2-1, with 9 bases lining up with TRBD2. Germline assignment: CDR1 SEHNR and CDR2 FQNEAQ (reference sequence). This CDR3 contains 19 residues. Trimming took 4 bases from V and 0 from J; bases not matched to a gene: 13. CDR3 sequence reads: CASSSPGLADISSYNEQFF. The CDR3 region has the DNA TGTGCCAGCAGCTCCCCGGGACTAGCTGATATTAGCTCCTACAATGAGCAGTTCTTC.

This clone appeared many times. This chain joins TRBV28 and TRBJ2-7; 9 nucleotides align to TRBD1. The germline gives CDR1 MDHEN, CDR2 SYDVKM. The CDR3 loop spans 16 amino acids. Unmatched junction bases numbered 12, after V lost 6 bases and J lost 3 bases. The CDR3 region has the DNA TGTGCCAGCAGATCATCCGGGACAGGGAAGCTCTACGAGCAGTACTTC. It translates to CASRSSGTGKLYEQYF.

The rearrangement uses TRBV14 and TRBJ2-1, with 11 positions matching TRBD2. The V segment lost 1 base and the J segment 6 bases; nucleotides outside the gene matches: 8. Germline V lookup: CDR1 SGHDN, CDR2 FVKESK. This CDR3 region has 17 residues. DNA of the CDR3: TGTGCCAGCAGCCAAGGGACTAGCGGGTCTTGGCTCAATGAGCAGTTCTTC. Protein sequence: CASSQGTSGSWLNEQFF.

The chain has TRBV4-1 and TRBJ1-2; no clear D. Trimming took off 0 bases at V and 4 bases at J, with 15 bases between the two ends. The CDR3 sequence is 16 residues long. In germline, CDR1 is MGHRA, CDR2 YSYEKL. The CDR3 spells CASSQDRGSHGYGYTF. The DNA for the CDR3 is TGCGCCAGCAGCCAAGATCGGGGATCTCATGGCTATGGCTACACCTTC.

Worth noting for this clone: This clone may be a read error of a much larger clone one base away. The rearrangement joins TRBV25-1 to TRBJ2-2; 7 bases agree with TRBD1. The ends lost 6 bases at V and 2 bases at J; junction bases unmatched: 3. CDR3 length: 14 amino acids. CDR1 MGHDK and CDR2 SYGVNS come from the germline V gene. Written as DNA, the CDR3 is TGTGCCAGCAGCGCAGGGGGAAACACCGGGGAGCTGTTTTTT. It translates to CASSAGGNTGELFF.

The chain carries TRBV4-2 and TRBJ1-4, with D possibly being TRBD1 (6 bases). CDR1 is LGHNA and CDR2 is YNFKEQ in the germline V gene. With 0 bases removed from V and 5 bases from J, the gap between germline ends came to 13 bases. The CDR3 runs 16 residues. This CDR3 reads CASSQDYRGRNEKLFF. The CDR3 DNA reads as TGTGCCAGCAGCCAAGATTATAGGGGGAGAAATGAAAAACTGTTTTTT.

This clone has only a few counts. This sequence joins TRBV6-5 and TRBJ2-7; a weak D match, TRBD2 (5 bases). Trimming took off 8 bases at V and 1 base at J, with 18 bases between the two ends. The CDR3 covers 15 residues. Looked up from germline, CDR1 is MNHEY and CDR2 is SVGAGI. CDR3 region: CASAQTSGRSYEQYF. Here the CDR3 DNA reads TGTGCCAGCGCCCAAACGAGCGGCAGGTCCTACGAGCAGTACTTC.

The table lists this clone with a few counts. The CDR3 here is CATTGLALSNEQFF. The CDR3 nucleotides are TGTGCCACAACGGGACTAGCGCTTTCTAATGAGCAGTTCTTC. This chain links TRBV7-2 with TRBJ2-1, with 10 bases identical to TRBD2. Germline CDR1 SGHTA, CDR2 FQGNSA. J was trimmed by 7 bases and V by 10 bases; bases with no gene match: 10. The CDR3 runs to 14 residues.

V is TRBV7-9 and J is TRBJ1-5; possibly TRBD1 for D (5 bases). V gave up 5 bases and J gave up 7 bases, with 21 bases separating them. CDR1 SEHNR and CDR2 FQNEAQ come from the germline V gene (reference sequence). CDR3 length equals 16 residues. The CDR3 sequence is CASSRYSIGADQPQHF. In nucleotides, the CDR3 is TGTGCCAGCAGCCGATACAGTATTGGGGCCGACCAGCCCCAGCATTTT.

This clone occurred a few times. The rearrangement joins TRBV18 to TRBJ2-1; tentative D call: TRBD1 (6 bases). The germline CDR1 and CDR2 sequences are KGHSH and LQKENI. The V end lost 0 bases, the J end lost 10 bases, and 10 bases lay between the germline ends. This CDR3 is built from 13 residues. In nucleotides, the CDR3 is TGTGCCAGCTCACCACCGCAGGGGAACGAGCAGTTCTTC. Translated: CASSPPQGNEQFF.

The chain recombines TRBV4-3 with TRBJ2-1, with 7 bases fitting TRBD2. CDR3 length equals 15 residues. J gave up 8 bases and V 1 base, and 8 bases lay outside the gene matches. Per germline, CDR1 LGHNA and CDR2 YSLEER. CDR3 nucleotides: TGCGCCAGCAGCCAAGTATATGGACTAGGTTATGAGCAGTTCTTC. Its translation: CASSQVYGLGYEQFF.

The CDR3 nucleotides are TGTGCCAGTTTGAGCAAGGGGACGGGAGCCCCCTACAATGAGCAGTTCTTC. It encodes CASLSKGTGAPYNEQFF. This chain uses TRBV19 with TRBJ2-1; perhaps TRBD2 as D (6 bases). The CDR3 is 17 residues long. The ends were cut back, 8 bases at V and 2 bases at J, with 22 bases in the middle. CDR1 is LNHDA, CDR2 SQIVND, per germline (reference sequence).

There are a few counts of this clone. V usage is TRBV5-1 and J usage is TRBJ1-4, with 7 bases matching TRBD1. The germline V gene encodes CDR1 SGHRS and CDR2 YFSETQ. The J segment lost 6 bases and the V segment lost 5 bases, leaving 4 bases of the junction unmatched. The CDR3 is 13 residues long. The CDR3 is CASSGGGDEKLFF. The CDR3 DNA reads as TGCGCCAGCAGTGGAGGGGGCGATGAAAAACTGTTTTTT.

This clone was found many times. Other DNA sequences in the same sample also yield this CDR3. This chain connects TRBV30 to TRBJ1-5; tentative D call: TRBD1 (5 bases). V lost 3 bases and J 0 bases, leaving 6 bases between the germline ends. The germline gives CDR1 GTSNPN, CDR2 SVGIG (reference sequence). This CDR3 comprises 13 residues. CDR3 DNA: TGTGCCTGGAGCAGGGATAGCAATCAGCCCCAGCATTTT. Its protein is CAWSRDSNQPQHF.

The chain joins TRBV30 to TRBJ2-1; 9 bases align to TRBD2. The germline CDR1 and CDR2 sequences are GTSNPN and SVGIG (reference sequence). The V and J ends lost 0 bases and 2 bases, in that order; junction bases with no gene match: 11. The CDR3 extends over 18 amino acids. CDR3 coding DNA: TGTGCCTGGAGTGTACAGAATAGCGGGAGTACCACCTACAATGAGCAGTTCTTC. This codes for CAWSVQNSGSTTYNEQFF.